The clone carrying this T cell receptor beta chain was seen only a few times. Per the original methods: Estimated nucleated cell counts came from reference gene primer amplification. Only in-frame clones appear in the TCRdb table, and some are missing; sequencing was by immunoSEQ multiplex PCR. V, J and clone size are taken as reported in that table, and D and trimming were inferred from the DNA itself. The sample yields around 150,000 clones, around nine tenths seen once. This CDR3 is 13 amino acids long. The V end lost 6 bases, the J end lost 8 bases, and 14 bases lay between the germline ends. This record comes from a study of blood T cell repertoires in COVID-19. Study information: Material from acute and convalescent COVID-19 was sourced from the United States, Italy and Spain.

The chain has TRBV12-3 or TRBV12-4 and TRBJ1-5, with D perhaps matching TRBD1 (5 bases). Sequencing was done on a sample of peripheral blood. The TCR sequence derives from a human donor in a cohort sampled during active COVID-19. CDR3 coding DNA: TGTGCCAGCAGCGGGGGGTCCGGGAAGCCCCAGCATTTT. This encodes CASSGGSGKPQHF.